This TCR beta chain originates from a study of cytomegalovirus exposure and HLA in healthy donors. PCR used 60 Vbeta primers and 13 Jbeta primers. Here immunoSEQ multiplex PCR was the method, and the copy in TCRdb shows in-frame clones only, minus some. The top ten clones hold about 2.3% of a sample with hundreds of thousands of clones, 70% to 90% of them seen once. General study results and limits: Usually a TCR sequence was rare, but some public TCRs were found in many donors. Researchers reported in a later analysis that a missense DCLRE1C variant was tied to TCR beta V- and J-gene trimming.

The V end lost 2 bases, the J end lost 5 bases, and 12 bases lay between the germline ends. The CDR3 extends over 15 amino acids. Germline V gene sequence: CDR1 LGHNA, CDR2 YNFKEQ. Of note for this clone: Antigen unknown.

The receptor was isolated from a woman aged 18-29 years in good health and CMV-seronegative. The sample was PBMCs. The chain combines TRBV4-2 with TRBJ2-2; possibly TRBD1 for D (6 bases). The CDR3 DNA reads as TGTGCCAGCAGCCAAAGGGGCACAGGGACCGGGGAGCTGTTTTTT. The encoded protein is CASSQRGTGTGELFF.